The rows below give T cell receptor beta chains drawn from one sample of a study of blood T cell repertoires in COVID-19. Here immunoSEQ multiplex PCR was the method, and the copy in TCRdb shows in-frame clones only, minus some. Here the sample spans roughly 88,000 clones, approximately 78% being singletons. The sequencing sample was made of peripheral blood. The receptors shown here come from a woman of 80 years or more with acute or convalescent COVID-19. Both conserved end residues are part of each CDR3. The D gene is left open where the match is weak. Clone size appears in some rows only: once, few, many, or a class for an expanded clone.

CDR3aa,CDR3nt,abundance,v_gene,d_gene,j_gene
CASSLVQGLRTEAFF,TGTGCCAGCAGCTTGGTGCAGGGCTTACGGACTGAAGCTTTCTTT,NA,TRBV5-6,NA,TRBJ1-1
CASSYELAGGSEQFF,TGTGCCAGCAGTTACGAATTAGCGGGGGGATCCGAGCAGTTCTTC,NA,TRBV6-2/TRBV6-3,TRBD2,TRBJ2-1
CASSLRMQGDAGCQPQHF,TGTGCTAGCAGCTTAAGGATGCAGGGGGACGCCGGATGTCAGCCCCAGCATTTT,NA,TRBV7-7,TRBD1,TRBJ1-5
CASSPGTSGGFNEQFF,TGTGCCAGCAGCCCCGGGACTAGCGGGGGGTTCAATGAGCAGTTCTTC,NA,TRBV7-2,TRBD2,TRBJ2-1
CASSLDGASNYGYTF,TGTGCCAGCAGTTTAGACGGAGCTTCTAACTATGGCTACACCTTC,few,TRBV2,NA,TRBJ1-2
CAISRAMETQYF,TGTGCCATCAGTAGAGCGATGGAGACCCAGTACTTC,NA,TRBV10-3,NA,TRBJ2-5
CAWSVQGNQPQHF,TGTGCCTGGAGTGTACAGGGCAATCAGCCCCAGCATTTT,NA,TRBV30,NA,TRBJ1-5
CASSSRSGGGEREQFF,TGTGCCAGCAGTTCCAGGAGTGGGGGGGGAGAGCGTGAGCAGTTCTTC,NA,TRBV25-1,TRBD2,TRBJ2-1
CAWSVAGGNQETQYF,TGTGCCTGGAGTGTTGCGGGGGGGAATCAAGAGACCCAGTACTTC,NA,TRBV30,TRBD2,TRBJ2-5
CASSRTGETYEQYF,TGTGCCAGCAGCCGGACAGGGGAAACCTACGAGCAGTACTTC,NA,TRBV3-1/TRBV3-2,TRBD1,TRBJ2-7
CASSLGSGGPEDEQFF,TGTGCCAGCAGTCTAGGTAGCGGGGGCCCAGAAGATGAGCAGTTCTTC,few,TRBV6-4,TRBD2,TRBJ2-1
CATSDRRQGIKLGYTEAFF,TGTGCCACCAGTGATCGAAGACAGGGGATAAAACTGGGGTACACTGAAGCTTTCTTT,NA,TRBV24-1,TRBD1,TRBJ1-1
CASSSFLAGGHNEQFF,TGTGCCAGCAGTTCCTTCCTAGCGGGGGGCCACAATGAGCAGTTCTTC,NA,TRBV6-5,TRBD2,TRBJ2-1
CASSLESRGGAEAFF,TGCGCCAGCAGCTTGGAATCGCGGGGAGGAGCTGAAGCTTTCTTT,NA,TRBV5-1,NA,TRBJ1-1
CASSVRDLQETQYF,TGTGCCAGCAGTGTCCGGGACTTACAAGAGACCCAGTACTTC,few,TRBV25-1,NA,TRBJ2-5
CASSLTGDGTYSPLHF,TGTGCCAGCAGCTTAACGGGGGACGGGACATATTCACCCCTCCACTTT,few,TRBV7-3,NA,TRBJ1-6
CAWNAQGTGELFF,TGTGCCTGGAACGCCCAGGGTACCGGGGAGCTGTTTTTT,NA,TRBV30,NA,TRBJ2-2
CSVERDRDEQYF,TGCAGCGTTGAACGGGACAGGGACGAGCAGTACTTC,NA,TRBV29-1,TRBD1,TRBJ2-7
CASRLTGAGYGYTF,TGTGCCAGCAGACTTACAGGCGCCGGCTATGGCTACACCTTC,NA,TRBV6-6,NA,TRBJ1-2
CATEERSSGSYEQYF,TGTGCCACCGAAGAAAGATCCTCGGGATCCTACGAGCAGTACTTC,NA,TRBV10-3,NA,TRBJ2-7
CASSFGLAGGPETQYF,TGTGCCAGCAGCTTCGGACTAGCGGGGGGCCCAGAGACCCAGTACTTC,NA,TRBV11-3,TRBD2,TRBJ2-5
CASSQYRDSNEKLFF,TGCGCCAGCAGCCAATACCGGGACAGTAATGAAAAACTGTTTTTT,NA,TRBV4-1,TRBD1,TRBJ1-4
CASSLAGGTGQPQHF,TGTGCCAGCAGCTTAGCGGGGGGAACGGGTCAGCCCCAGCATTTT,few,TRBV7-9,NA,TRBJ1-5
CASSPQGDRGYYGYTF,TGTGCCAGCAGCCCCCAAGGGGACAGGGGGTACTATGGCTACACCTTC,once,TRBV7-8,TRBD1,TRBJ1-2
CASSTTGGKRAFF,TGTGCCAGCAGCACCACAGGGGGCAAGAGAGCTTTCTTT,NA,TRBV5-6,TRBD1,TRBJ1-1
CASSYSGSASYEQYF,TGTGCCAGCAGTTACTCAGGGAGCGCATCCTACGAGCAGTACTTC,NA,TRBV6-5,NA,TRBJ2-7
CAWGTRTTRGETQYF,TGTGCCTGGGGGACCCGGACCACGAGAGGGGAGACCCAGTACTTC,NA,TRBV30,NA,TRBJ2-5
CASSLGGTTADTQYF,TGTGCCAGCAGCTTGGGGGGTACGACAGCAGATACGCAGTATTTT,NA,TRBV7-2,NA,TRBJ2-3
CASSPGTSGGDLPDTQYF,TGTGCCAGCAGCCCCGGGACTAGCGGGGGGGATTTGCCAGATACGCAGTATTTT,NA,TRBV11-2,TRBD2,TRBJ2-3
CASSLGASRKNEQFF,TGTGCCAGCAGCTTGGGGGCTAGCCGGAAGAATGAGCAGTTCTTC,NA,TRBV5-6,NA,TRBJ2-1
CAWWGPGASRYF,NA,few,TRBV30,NA,TRBJ2-7
CASSLVGRGRSGANVLTF,TGTGCCAGCAGCTTAGTGGGCAGGGGCCGGTCTGGGGCCAACGTCCTGACTTTC,NA,TRBV7-9,NA,TRBJ2-6
CASGPGMLQPQHF,TGTGCCAGCGGACCGGGGATGCTCCAGCCCCAGCATTTT,few,TRBV7-2,NA,TRBJ1-5
CASSLGGGAGYTF,TGTGCCAGCAGCTTGGGGGGAGGTGCAGGCTACACCTTC,once,TRBV5-4,NA,TRBJ1-2
CASSQEASKGGPRNEQFF,TGCGCCAGCAGCCAAGAAGCCTCCAAGGGGGGGCCCCGCAATGAGCAGTTCTTC,NA,TRBV4-3,NA,TRBJ2-1
CASSRSGGADTQYF,TGTGCCAGCAGCCGAAGCGGGGGGGCAGATACGCAGTATTTT,NA,TRBV6-2/TRBV6-3,TRBD2,TRBJ2-3
CASSEAGGSYNEQFF,TGTGCCAGCAGTGAGGCAGGGGGCTCCTACAATGAGCAGTTCTTC,NA,TRBV6-4,TRBD1,TRBJ2-1
CASSFGTSGGRKTQYF,TGTGCCAGCAGCTTCGGGACTAGCGGGGGGAGGAAGACCCAGTACTTC,NA,TRBV7-3,TRBD2,TRBJ2-5
CASSLKGGGEQFF,TGTGCTAGCAGCTTAAAGGGAGGCGGTGAGCAGTTCTTC,NA,TRBV7-7,NA,TRBJ2-1
CASSQMGTAEAFF,TGCGCCAGCAGCCAAATGGGGACAGCTGAAGCTTTCTTT,NA,TRBV4-1,TRBD1,TRBJ1-1
CASSSDSFYSPLHF,TGTGCCAGCAGCTCCGACTCGTTCTATTCACCCCTCCACTTT,once,TRBV7-9,NA,TRBJ1-6
CASALLDTGELFF,TGTGCTAGTGCCCTCCTAGATACCGGGGAGCTGTTTTTT,NA,TRBV12-5,NA,TRBJ2-2
CASSYSSQGAQAFF,TGTGCCAGCAGTTACTCGAGCCAGGGGGCTCAGGCTTTCTTT,once,TRBV6-5,TRBD1,TRBJ1-1
CASSPDRGHGYTF,TGTGCCAGCAGTCCTGACAGGGGCCATGGCTACACCTTC,NA,TRBV12-3/TRBV12-4,TRBD1,TRBJ1-2
CASSSPRGTSGGDTQYF,TGTGCCAGCAGCTCCCCTAGGGGGACTAGCGGGGGAGATACGCAGTATTTT,NA,TRBV7-8,TRBD2,TRBJ2-3
CASMGQGAGEQFF,TGTGCCAGTATGGGGCAGGGGGCGGGTGAGCAGTTCTTC,NA,TRBV19,TRBD1,TRBJ2-1
CASSTFLQGASGTDTQYF,TGTGCCAGCTCAACGTTTCTACAGGGGGCAAGTGGCACAGATACGCAGTATTTT,NA,TRBV18,TRBD1,TRBJ2-3
CASSIITPNEKLFF,TGTGCCAGTAGTATTATAACACCTAATGAAAAACTGTTTTTT,NA,TRBV19,NA,TRBJ1-4
CASREDRNYTF,TGTGCCAGCAGGGAGGACCGGAACTACACCTTC,NA,TRBV27,NA,TRBJ1-2
CASSLDRSLTTDTQYF,TGTGCCAGCAGCTTAGACAGGTCCCTTACCACAGATACGCAGTATTTT,NA,TRBV11-2,NA,TRBJ2-3
CASSYSTPGLAGGVGIKTQYF,TGTGCCAGCAGTTACTCTACCCCGGGACTAGCGGGGGGGGTGGGTATCAAGACCCAGTACTTC,NA,TRBV6-2/TRBV6-3,TRBD2,TRBJ2-5
CASTPRENYGYTF,TGCGCCAGCACCCCGAGAGAGAACTATGGCTACACCTTC,once,TRBV10-2,NA,TRBJ1-2
CASSQGSGGYYEQYF,TGTGCCAGTAGTCAAGGAAGCGGGGGTTACTACGAGCAGTACTTC,NA,TRBV19,TRBD2,TRBJ2-7
CASSPGRDPNYGYTF,TGTGCCAGCTCACCTGGGAGGGATCCCAACTATGGCTACACCTTC,few,TRBV18,NA,TRBJ1-2
CASSYMGGSGANVLTF,TGTGCCAGCAGTTACATGGGGGGTTCTGGGGCCAACGTCCTGACTTTC,NA,TRBV6-5,NA,TRBJ2-6
CASSQPLGSEQFF,TGTGCCAGCAGCCAACCTTTGGGGAGTGAGCAGTTCTTC,NA,TRBV3-1/TRBV3-2,NA,TRBJ2-1
CASSYDLGQPNTEAFF,TGTGCCAGCAGTTACGATTTGGGACAGCCGAACACTGAAGCTTTCTTT,few,TRBV6-6,TRBD1,TRBJ1-1